Listed here is a single T cell receptor (beta chain). The data originate from a study of blood T cells in healthy people across ages. The CDR3 runs to 14 residues. The germline CDR1 and CDR2 sequences are DFQATT and SNEGSKA (reference sequence). The V end lost 5 bases, the J end lost 4 bases, and 18 bases lay between the germline ends. With a J-beta primer mix and a sample-barcoded 5' primer, a second PCR ran about 7 to 12 cycles. MiXCR was run by TCRdb on the 5' RACE reads, yielding one entry per CDR3 protein. The sample lists about 800,000 distinct CDR3 sequences, about 46% occurring once. This chain connects TRBV20-1 to TRBJ2-7; D is tentatively TRBD1 or TRBD2 (5 bases each). The sample was blood. The receptor comes from an older man in good health. This CDR3 reads CSAYLGRDQYEQYF. The CDR3 DNA reads as TGCAGTGCTTACCTGGGACGGGACCAATACGAGCAGTACTTC.